The rows below give T cell receptor beta chains drawn from one sample of a study of shared clonotypes between healthy human individuals. Sequencing was performed with immunoSEQ multiplex PCR; in TCRdb, only in-frame clones are kept and a portion is missing. The table lists millions of clones, 85% to 95% of them singletons. Sequenced input: naive CD4+ T cells sorted from blood. These receptor sequences come from a young man in good health. CDR3s include the opening cysteine and the closing phenylalanine or tryptophan. The order of the fields is clone size, D gene, J gene, V gene, CDR3 protein, CDR3 DNA. The D gene is left open where the match is weak. Clone size is stated in some rows and not others, as once, few, many or a class when expanded.

abundance: NA
d_gene: TRBD2
j_gene: TRBJ2-3
v_gene: TRBV5-6
CDR3aa: CASSLFGTMDTQYF
CDR3nt: TGTGCCAGCAGCTTGTTCGGGACTATGGATACGCAGTATTTT

abundance: NA
d_gene: TRBD2
j_gene: TRBJ2-3
v_gene: TRBV5-1
CDR3aa: CASSPRASGVTSSTDTQYF
CDR3nt: TGCGCCAGCAGCCCTCGTGCTAGCGGGGTGACCTCTAGCACAGATACGCAGTATTTT

abundance: NA
d_gene: TRBD2
j_gene: TRBJ2-7
v_gene: TRBV28
CDR3aa: CASSSSGTSVPYEQYF
CDR3nt: TGTGCCAGCAGTTCATCCGGGACTAGTGTGCCCTACGAGCAGTACTTC

abundance: NA
d_gene: NA
j_gene: TRBJ2-5
v_gene: TRBV5-4
CDR3aa: CASSLVQVNQETQYF
CDR3nt: TGTGCCAGCAGCTTGGTGCAGGTGAATCAAGAGACCCAGTACTTC

abundance: NA
d_gene: TRBD2
j_gene: TRBJ2-5
v_gene: TRBV19
CDR3aa: CATSTGAGEETQYF
CDR3nt: TGTGCCACCAGCACTGGGGCGGGGGAAGAGACCCAGTACTTC

abundance: NA
d_gene: NA
j_gene: TRBJ1-4
v_gene: TRBV7-2
CDR3aa: CASSLEGQGRINEKLFF
CDR3nt: TGTGCCAGCAGCTTAGAAGGGCAGGGCCGAATTAATGAAAAACTGTTTTTT

abundance: NA
d_gene: TRBD2
j_gene: TRBJ2-7
v_gene: TRBV9
CDR3aa: CASSQGTSGAYEQYF
CDR3nt: TGTGCCAGCAGCCAGGGGACTAGCGGGGCCTACGAGCAGTACTTC

abundance: NA
d_gene: NA
j_gene: TRBJ1-5
v_gene: TRBV5-6
CDR3aa: CASSMRGNQPQHF
CDR3nt: TGTGCCAGCAGCATGCGGGGTAATCAGCCCCAGCATTTT

abundance: NA
d_gene: NA
j_gene: TRBJ1-3
v_gene: TRBV15
CDR3aa: CATSRDTIISGNTIYF
CDR3nt: TGTGCCACCAGCAGAGATACCATTATCTCTGGAAACACCATATATTTT

abundance: NA
d_gene: TRBD1
j_gene: TRBJ1-5
v_gene: TRBV2
CDR3aa: CASSATLGQAMNQPQHF
CDR3nt: TGTGCCAGCAGTGCAACGCTGGGACAGGCGATGAATCAGCCCCAGCATTTT

abundance: NA
d_gene: NA
j_gene: TRBJ1-1
v_gene: TRBV2
CDR3aa: CASSGQRAGDTEAFF
CDR3nt: TGTGCCAGCAGTGGACAGAGGGCGGGGGACACTGAAGCTTTCTTT

abundance: NA
d_gene: TRBD1
j_gene: TRBJ2-3
v_gene: TRBV9
CDR3aa: CASSGQGVTDTQYF
CDR3nt: TGTGCCAGCAGCGGACAGGGAGTCACAGATACGCAGTATTTT

abundance: NA
d_gene: NA
j_gene: TRBJ2-5
v_gene: TRBV30
CDR3aa: CAWTGQETQYF
CDR3nt: TGTGCCTGGACAGGGCAAGAGACCCAGTACTTC

abundance: NA
d_gene: NA
j_gene: TRBJ2-5
v_gene: TRBV11-3
CDR3aa: CASSLNTETQYF
CDR3nt: TGTGCCAGCAGCTTAAATACGGAGACCCAGTACTTC

abundance: NA
d_gene: TRBD1
j_gene: TRBJ2-7
v_gene: TRBV5-1
CDR3aa: CASSLGQGYGQYF
CDR3nt: TGCGCCAGCAGCTTGGGACAGGGCTATGGGCAGTACTTC

abundance: NA
d_gene: TRBD1
j_gene: TRBJ1-4
v_gene: TRBV6-1
CDR3aa: CASSEGYRTGGLNEKLFF
CDR3nt: TGTGCCAGCAGTGAAGGATACCGGACAGGGGGCCTTAATGAAAAACTGTTTTTT

abundance: once
d_gene: NA
j_gene: TRBJ2-7
v_gene: TRBV29-1
CDR3aa: CSARRGYEQYF
CDR3nt: TGCAGCGCCCGCCGCGGTTACGAGCAGTACTTC

abundance: NA
d_gene: TRBD2
j_gene: TRBJ2-3
v_gene: TRBV4-1
CDR3aa: CASSPGLAGASTDTQYF
CDR3nt: TGCGCCAGCAGCCCGGGACTAGCGGGGGCTAGCACAGATACGCAGTATTTT

abundance: NA
d_gene: TRBD1
j_gene: TRBJ1-2
v_gene: TRBV19
CDR3aa: CASSTDRVPYGYTF
CDR3nt: TGTGCCAGTAGTACGGACAGGGTTCCCTATGGCTACACCTTC